This TCR beta chain was captured in a study of cytomegalovirus exposure and HLA in healthy donors. About the study: Some 200 million T cells yielded more than 90 million unique TCR beta sequences, as an earlier analysis found. Study findings and constraints: Sequencing likely produced, as an artifact, a cluster of highly shared sequence variants. Of the V segments, some could not be distinguished, including TRBV6-2 and TRBV6-3, and were excluded. Analysis performed later found more than 15,000 TCR beta sequences associated with HLA alleles at 0.05 false discovery rate.

The PCR ran on 60 Vbeta and 13 Jbeta primers. Repertoires were generated with immunoSEQ multiplex PCR, while TCRdb's copy carries only in-frame clones and drops some. Among 180,000 or so clones listed, 76% were seen once. With respect to this clone: Its antigen remains unidentified.

The CDR3 is 14 amino acids. Germline V gene sequence: CDR1 SGHTA, CDR2 FQGTGA. V shed 2 bases and J shed 9 bases, with 16 bases lying between them. The sequence was obtained from a man aged 18 to 29 in good health and CMV-seronegative. Sample: PBMCs. The chain recombines TRBV7-3 with TRBJ1-1; D perhaps matches TRBD1 (6 bases). In DNA, the CDR3 is TGTGCCAGCAGCTTAGGGCAACAGGGCGACAAAGCTTTCTTT. Its protein is CASSLGQQGDKAFF.